The T cell receptor beta chain under discussion was sequenced for a study of control samples from healthy donors and cancer patients. This CDR3 contains 18 residues. V gave up 4 bases and J gave up 5 bases; unmatched junction bases: 15. Germline V gene data show CDR1 as SGHVS and CDR2 as FQNEAQ. Sequenced by immunoSEQ multiplex PCR; TCRdb stores in-frame clones only, minus some. Of 400,000 to 450,000 clones listed, around 90% are singletons. The chain couples TRBV7-8 to TRBJ2-5, with 11 bases aligning to TRBD2. Sequenced: PBMCs. The source is a man aged 40-55 years with head and neck cancer. The CDR3 sequence: CASSSPVIAGGPSETQYF. The CDR3 DNA reads as TGTGCCAGCAGCTCGCCCGTAATAGCGGGAGGGCCCTCGGAGACCCAGTACTTC. The full variable domain, rest sourced from reference TRBV7-8 and TRBJ2-5, is GAGVSQSPRYKVAKRGQDVALRCDPISGHVSLFWYQQALGQGPEFLTYFQNEAQLDKSGLPSDRFFAERPEGSVSTLKIQRTQQEDSAVYLCASSSPVIAGGPSETQYFGPGTRLLVL.